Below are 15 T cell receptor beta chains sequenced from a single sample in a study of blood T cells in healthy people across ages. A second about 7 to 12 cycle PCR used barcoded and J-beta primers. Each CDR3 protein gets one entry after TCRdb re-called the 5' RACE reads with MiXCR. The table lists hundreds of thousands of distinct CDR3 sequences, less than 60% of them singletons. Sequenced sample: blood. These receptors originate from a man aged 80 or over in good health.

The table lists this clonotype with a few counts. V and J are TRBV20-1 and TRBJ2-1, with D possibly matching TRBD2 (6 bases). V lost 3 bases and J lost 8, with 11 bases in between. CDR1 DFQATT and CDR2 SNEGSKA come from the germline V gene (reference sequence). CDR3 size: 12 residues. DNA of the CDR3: TGCAGTGCTAGGGGAGGCCCCTATGAGCAGTTCTTC. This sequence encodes CSARGGPYEQFF.

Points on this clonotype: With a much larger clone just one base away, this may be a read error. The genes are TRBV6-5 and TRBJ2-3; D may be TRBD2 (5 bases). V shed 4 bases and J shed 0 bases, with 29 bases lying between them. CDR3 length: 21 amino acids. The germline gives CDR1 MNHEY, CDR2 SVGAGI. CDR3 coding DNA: TGTGCCAGCAGTTTCGGCTCAGGTTCTCAAAAGCGGATTGCTAGCACAGATACGCAGTATTTT. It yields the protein CASSFGSGSQKRIASTDTQYF.

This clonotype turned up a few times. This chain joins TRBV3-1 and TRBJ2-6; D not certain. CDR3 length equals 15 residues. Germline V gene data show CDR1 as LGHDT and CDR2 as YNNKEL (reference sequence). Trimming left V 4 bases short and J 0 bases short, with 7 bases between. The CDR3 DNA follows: TGTGCCAGCAGCCCAACAATCTCTGGGGCCAACGTCCTGACTTTC. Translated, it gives CASSPTISGANVLTF.

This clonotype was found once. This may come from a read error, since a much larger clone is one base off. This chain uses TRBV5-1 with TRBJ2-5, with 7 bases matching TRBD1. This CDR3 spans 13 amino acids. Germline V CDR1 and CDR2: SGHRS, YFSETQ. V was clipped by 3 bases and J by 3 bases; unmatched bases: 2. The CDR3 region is CASSYQGEETQYF. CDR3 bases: TGCGCCAGCAGCTACCAGGGGGAAGAGACCCAGTACTTC. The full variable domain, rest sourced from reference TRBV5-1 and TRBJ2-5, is KAGVTQTPRYLIKTRGQQVTLSCSPISGHRSVSWYQQTPGQGLQFLFEYFSETQRNKGNFPGRFSGRQFSNSRSEMNVSTLELGDSALYLCASSYQGEETQYFGPGTRLLVL.

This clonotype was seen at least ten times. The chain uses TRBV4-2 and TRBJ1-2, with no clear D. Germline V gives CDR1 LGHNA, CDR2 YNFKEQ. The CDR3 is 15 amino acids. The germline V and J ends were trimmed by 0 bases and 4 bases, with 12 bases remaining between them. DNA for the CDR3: TGTGCCAGCAGCCAAGATCTTGCGGACTTCTATGGCTACACCTTC. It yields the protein CASSQDLADFYGYTF.

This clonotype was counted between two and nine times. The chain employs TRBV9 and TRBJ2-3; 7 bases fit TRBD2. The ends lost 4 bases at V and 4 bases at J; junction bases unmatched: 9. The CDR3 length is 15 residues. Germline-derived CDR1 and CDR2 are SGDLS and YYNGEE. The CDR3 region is CASSLSGMGSDTQYF. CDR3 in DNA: TGTGCCAGCAGCCTAAGCGGGATGGGATCAGATACGCAGTATTTT.

DNA of the CDR3: TGCAGCGTTGAGGAACAGGGGTTCAATGAAAAACTGTTTTTT. Its translation: CSVEEQGFNEKLFF. V gene TRBV29-1 combines with J gene TRBJ1-4, with 7 nucleotides matching TRBD1. V shed 3 bases, J shed 5 bases, and the junction held 6 bases outside the gene matches. Germline V gene lookup returns CDR1 SQVTM and CDR2 ANQGSEA. CDR3 length: 14 amino acids.

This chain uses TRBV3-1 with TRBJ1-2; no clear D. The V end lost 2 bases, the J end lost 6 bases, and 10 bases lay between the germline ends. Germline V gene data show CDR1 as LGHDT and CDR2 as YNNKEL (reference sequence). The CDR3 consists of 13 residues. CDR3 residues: CASSQRDSDGYTF. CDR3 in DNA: TGTGCCAGCAGCCAACGGGATTCTGATGGCTACACCTTC.

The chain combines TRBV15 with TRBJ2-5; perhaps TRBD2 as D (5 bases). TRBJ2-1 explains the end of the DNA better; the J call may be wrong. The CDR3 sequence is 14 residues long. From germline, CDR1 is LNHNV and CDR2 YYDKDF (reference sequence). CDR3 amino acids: CATSRGLAQETQFF. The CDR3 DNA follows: TGTGCCACCAGCAGAGGGCTAGCCCAAGAGACCCAGTTCTTC.

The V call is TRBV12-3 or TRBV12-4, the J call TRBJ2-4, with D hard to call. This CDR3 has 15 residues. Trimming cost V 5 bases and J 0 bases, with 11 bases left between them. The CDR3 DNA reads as TGTGCCAGCAGTGATGCTGGGCTAGCCAAAAACATTCAGTACTTC. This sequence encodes CASSDAGLAKNIQYF.

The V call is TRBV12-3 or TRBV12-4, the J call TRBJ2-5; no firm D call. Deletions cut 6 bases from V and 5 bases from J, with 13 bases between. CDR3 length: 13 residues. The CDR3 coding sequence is TGTGCCAGCAGCCCCTTCGCTGGGGAGACCCAGTACTTC. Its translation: CASSPFAGETQYF.

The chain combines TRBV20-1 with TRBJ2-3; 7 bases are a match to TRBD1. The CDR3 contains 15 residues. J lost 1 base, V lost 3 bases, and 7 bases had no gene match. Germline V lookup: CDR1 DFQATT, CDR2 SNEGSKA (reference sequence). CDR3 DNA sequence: TGCAGTGCTAGTTTGGCAGGGGGTGGCACAGATACGCAGTATTTT. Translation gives CSASLAGGGTDTQYF.

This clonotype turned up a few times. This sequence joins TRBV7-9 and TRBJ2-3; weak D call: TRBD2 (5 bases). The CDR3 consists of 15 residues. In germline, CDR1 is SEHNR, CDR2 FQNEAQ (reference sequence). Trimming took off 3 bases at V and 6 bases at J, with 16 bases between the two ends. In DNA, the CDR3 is TGTGCCAGCAGCTTCAGCCGGAGACGAGGGGATACGCAGTATTTT. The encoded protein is CASSFSRRRGDTQYF.

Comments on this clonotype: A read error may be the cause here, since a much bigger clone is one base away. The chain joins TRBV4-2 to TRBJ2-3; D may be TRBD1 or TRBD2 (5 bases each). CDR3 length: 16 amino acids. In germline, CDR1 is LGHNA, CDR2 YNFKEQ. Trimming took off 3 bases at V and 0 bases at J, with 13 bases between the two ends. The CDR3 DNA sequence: TGTGCCAGCAGCCAGGGACCGGTACTTAGCACAGATACGCAGTATTTT. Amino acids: CASSQGPVLSTDTQYF.

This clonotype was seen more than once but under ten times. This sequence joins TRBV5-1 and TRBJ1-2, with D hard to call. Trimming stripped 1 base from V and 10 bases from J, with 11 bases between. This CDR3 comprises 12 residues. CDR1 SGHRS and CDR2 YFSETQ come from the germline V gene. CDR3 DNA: TGCGCCAGCAGCTTGTTAGGTCAGGACTACACCTTC. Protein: CASSLLGQDYTF.